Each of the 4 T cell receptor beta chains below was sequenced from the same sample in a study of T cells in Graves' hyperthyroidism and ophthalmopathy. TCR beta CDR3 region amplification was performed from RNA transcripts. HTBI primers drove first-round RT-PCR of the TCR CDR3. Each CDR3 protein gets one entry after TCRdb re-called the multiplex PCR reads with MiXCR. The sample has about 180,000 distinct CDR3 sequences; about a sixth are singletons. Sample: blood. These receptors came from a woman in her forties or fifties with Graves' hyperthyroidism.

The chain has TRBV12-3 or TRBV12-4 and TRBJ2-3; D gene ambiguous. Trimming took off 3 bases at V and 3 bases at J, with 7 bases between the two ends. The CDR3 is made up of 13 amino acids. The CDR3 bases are TGTGCCAGCAGTTTCCTGGAGACAGATACGCAGTATTTT. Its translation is CASSFLETDTQYF.

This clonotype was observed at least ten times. CDR3 in amino acids: CASSFPGVLAFEQFF. As DNA, the CDR3 is TGTGCCAGCAGTTTCCCCGGAGTCCTTGCGTTCGAGCAGTTCTTC. The chain is built from TRBV12-3 or TRBV12-4 and TRBJ2-1, with D unresolved. This CDR3 is 15 amino acids long. V gave up 3 bases and J gave up 10 bases, with 19 bases separating them.

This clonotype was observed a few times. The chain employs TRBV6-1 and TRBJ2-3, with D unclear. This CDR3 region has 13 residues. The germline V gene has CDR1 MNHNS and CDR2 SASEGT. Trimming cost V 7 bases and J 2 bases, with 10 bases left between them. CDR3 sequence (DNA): TGTGCCAGCACTCCCGGCCTCACAGATACGCAGTATTTT. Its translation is CASTPGLTDTQYF.

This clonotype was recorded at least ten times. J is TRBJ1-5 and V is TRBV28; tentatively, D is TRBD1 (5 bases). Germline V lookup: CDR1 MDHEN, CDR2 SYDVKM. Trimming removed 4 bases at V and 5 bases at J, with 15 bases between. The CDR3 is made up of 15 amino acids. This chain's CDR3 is CASSSAVGGYQPQHF. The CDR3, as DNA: TGTGCCAGCAGTTCAGCGGTCGGGGGGTATCAGCCCCAGCATTTT.